This T cell receptor (beta chain) was documented in a study of cytomegalovirus exposure and HLA in healthy donors. General study points: Beyond CMV serostatus, there was no information to go on about immune exposure.

V was shortened by 1 base and J by 7 bases, with 16 bases between the two germline ends. The germline V gene has CDR1 SEHNR and CDR2 FQNEAQ (reference sequence). The CDR3 runs to 16 residues. Each donor's status was that of a healthy bone marrow donor. Amplification used 60 Vbeta primers and 13 Jbeta primers. Repertoires were generated with immunoSEQ multiplex PCR, while TCRdb's copy carries only in-frame clones and drops some. The sample contains around 170,000 clones, roughly 82% of which appear only once. As for this clone: The antigen remains undetermined.

Sequenced material: PBMCs. This clonotype originated in a man in his forties in good health and CMV-seronegative. The V gene is TRBV7-9, the J gene TRBJ1-4, with D possibly being TRBD1 (5 bases). CDR3 sequence: CASSLGPPGLGEKLFF. Written as DNA, the CDR3 is TGTGCCAGCAGCTTAGGGCCCCCAGGGTTGGGTGAAAAACTGTTTTTT.